These T cell receptor beta chains were read from a single sample in a study of blood T cell repertoires in COVID-19. Method: immunoSEQ multiplex PCR; TCRdb's copy keeps in-frame clones and lacks some. The sample carries roughly 100,000 clones, roughly 90% recorded once. Sequenced: peripheral blood. The receptors were sampled from a human donor with COVID-19, enrolled during active disease. The donor label of this sample is uncertain. CDR3s include the opening cysteine and the closing phenylalanine or tryptophan. The D gene is left open where the match is weak. Where a row states a size, it is once, few, many or the class of an expanded clone; other rows omit it.

clone_size	d_call	v_call	j_call	cdr3_nt	cdr3_aa
-	TRBD1	TRBV7-9	TRBJ1-1	TGTGCCAGCAGCGAAGGGACAGTAAACACTGAAGCTTTCTTT	CASSEGTVNTEAFF
-	-	TRBV5-6	TRBJ2-7	TGTGCCAGCAGCTTGGGGGGCAGGTCTACCTACGAGCAGTACTTC	CASSLGGRSTYEQYF
-	-	TRBV21-1	TRBJ2-3	TGTGCCAGCAGCAATTTACCGGGTCTCACAGATACGCAGTATTTT	CASSNLPGLTDTQYF
-	-	TRBV21-1	TRBJ1-4	TGTGCCAGCCCGCAGGGGTTGTGGGAAAAACTGTTTTTT	CASPQGLWEKLFF
-	-	TRBV6-5	TRBJ1-6	TGTGCCAGCAGTTCGGGATTCACCAGGGGTCCCCTCCACTTT	CASSSGFTRGPLHF
once	-	TRBV19	TRBJ1-3	TGTGCCAGTAGTATACCACCCATGGGCGCCTCTGGAAACACCATATATTTT	CASSIPPMGASGNTIYF
-	-	TRBV19	TRBJ1-4	TGTGCCAGTAGTATACTGACTGGCCTTAATGAAAAACTGTTTTTT	CASSILTGLNEKLFF
-	TRBD1	TRBV3-1/TRBV3-2	TRBJ2-5	TGTGCCAGCCAGTCCACGACAGGGAGAGTGACCCAGTACTTC	CASQSTTGRVTQYF
-	-	TRBV21-1	TRBJ2-2	TGTGCCAGCAGCAAACGAAGGGACAGGGAGGCCGGGGAGCTGTTTTTT	CASSKRRDREAGELFF
-	TRBD1	TRBV3-1/TRBV3-2	TRBJ1-5	TGTGCCAGCAGCCAAGAGGGGGACAGGTCCCAGCATTTT	CASSQEGDRSQHF
once	TRBD2	TRBV2	TRBJ2-7	TGTGCCAGCACCCGGGAGGCTAGCGGGAACTACGAGCAGTACTTC	CASTREASGNYEQYF
-	-	TRBV6-1	TRBJ1-2	TGTGCCAGCAGTTATACGCCCGGGGTGGACTACACCTTC	CASSYTPGVDYTF
once	-	TRBV6-6	TRBJ1-1	TGTGCCAGCAGTTACGTGGCGGTCGGGGACACTGAAGCTTTCTTT	CASSYVAVGDTEAFF
-	TRBD1	TRBV2	TRBJ1-2	TGTGCCGGAGGGACAGGGCCCGGGGACTATGGCTACACCTTC	CAGGTGPGDYGYTF
-	TRBD1	TRBV19	TRBJ2-5	TGTGCCAGTAGTTACGGAACAGGGGCATCCGAGACCCAGTACTTC	CASSYGTGASETQYF
-	-	TRBV11-1	TRBJ2-5	TGTGCCAGCAGCCTAACGCCGGGACTAGAGACCCAGTACTTC	CASSLTPGLETQYF
-	-	TRBV4-1	TRBJ1-6	TGCGCCAGCAGCCAAGGATGGGCCAGGGACGGGGGTTCACCCCTCCACTTT	CASSQGWARDGGSPLHF
-	TRBD1	TRBV10-1	TRBJ2-5	TGCGCCAGCAGTGGACAGGGGGAAAGGGAGACCCAGTACTTC	CASSGQGERETQYF
-	TRBD1	TRBV27	TRBJ1-4	TGTGCCAGCAGTTTATATGGACAGGGGGCTAATGAAAAACTGTTTTTT	CASSLYGQGANEKLFF
-	TRBD2	TRBV7-9	TRBJ2-5	TGTGCCAGCAGCCTTGGCGCTAGCGGGGGGTCGGAGACCCAGTACTTC	CASSLGASGGSETQYF
-	TRBD2	TRBV7-9	TRBJ2-3	TGTGCCAGCAGCTTTTTTCTAGCGGGGAGCACAGATACGCAGTATTTT	CASSFFLAGSTDTQYF
-	-	TRBV12-5	TRBJ1-5	TGTGCTAGTGGTATTGCGGGGCCAGGTCAGCCCCAGCATTTT	CASGIAGPGQPQHF
-	-	TRBV7-9	TRBJ1-5	TGTGCCAGCAGCTTACAGTATCAGCCCCAGCATTTT	CASSLQYQPQHF
-	-	TRBV1	TRBJ2-1	TGCACCAGCAGCCCGGGACTAGCGACGAATGAGCAGTTCTTC	CTSSPGLATNEQFF
-	TRBD1	TRBV28	TRBJ1-3	TGTGCCAGCAGTTCGCGAACAGGGGTTGGAAACACCATATATTTT	CASSSRTGVGNTIYF
-	-	TRBV28	TRBJ1-2	TGTGCCAGCAGTTTATATTCAGGCTATGGCTACACCTTC	CASSLYSGYGYTF
-	-	TRBV24-1	TRBJ2-7	TGTGCCACCAGTGACCGCGGAAACCGTAGGAGGCAGTACTTC	CATSDRGNRRRQYF
-	-	TRBV6-5	TRBJ1-3	TGTGCCAGCAGCCCATCTGAGGGAAACACCATATATTTT	CASSPSEGNTIYF
-	TRBD2	TRBV5-1	TRBJ2-1	TGCGCCAGCAGCCAGACCCCCCTAGCGGGTTCCTACAATGAGCAGTTCTTC	CASSQTPLAGSYNEQFF
-	TRBD1	TRBV28	TRBJ2-5	TGTGCCAGCAGTCGAACAGGGGTATCCCAAGAGACCCAGTACTTC	CASSRTGVSQETQYF
-	TRBD1	TRBV24-1	TRBJ1-2	TGTGCCACCAGTGACCCTGGGACAGGAGTCTATGGCTACACCTTC	CATSDPGTGVYGYTF
-	-	TRBV2	TRBJ2-3	TGTGCCAGCAGTGGGCAGGGGCCTAGCACAGATACGCAGTATTTT	CASSGQGPSTDTQYF
-	-	TRBV9	TRBJ2-1	TGTGCCAGCAGCGTAGATGGGCTTACACGACGCAAGTTCTTC	CASSVDGLTRRKFF
once	-	TRBV5-1	TRBJ1-1	TGCGCCAGCAGCTCGTCAGGGTTGGGCACTGAAGCTTTCTTT	CASSSSGLGTEAFF
-	-	TRBV29-1	TRBJ2-3	TGCAGCGTTGTCAGACTTACTAGCACAGATACGCAGTATTTT	CSVVRLTSTDTQYF
-	-	TRBV7-9	TRBJ1-6	TGTGCCAGCAGCCCGATGGGTGGGGGCGGATCACCCCTCCACTTT	CASSPMGGGGSPLHF
-	TRBD2	TRBV20-1	TRBJ2-1	TGCAGTGCTAGTACAGGACTAGCGGGAGGGAATGAGCAGTTCTTC	CSASTGLAGGNEQFF
-	TRBD1	TRBV4-2	TRBJ1-5	TGTGCCAGCAGCCACCAAGACAGGGCCAGCAATCAGCCCCAGCATTTT	CASSHQDRASNQPQHF
-	-	TRBV5-1	TRBJ2-7	TGCGCCAGCAGCTTGACCGTTGCCGGATCGGGCGAGCAGTACTTC	CASSLTVAGSGEQYF
once	-	TRBV7-8	TRBJ1-1	TGTGCCAGCAGCTTACTCCGGGATCGGGTCACTGAAGCTTTCTTT	CASSLLRDRVTEAFF
-	-	TRBV12-3/TRBV12-4	TRBJ1-2	TGTGCCAGCAGTTTTGGGGGAGGAGGGGGCTACACCTTC	CASSFGGGGGYTF
-	TRBD1	TRBV10-3	TRBJ2-7	TGTGCCATCAGCGCGACAGGGGATTCCTACGAGCAGTACTTC	CAISATGDSYEQYF
once	TRBD1	TRBV5-6	TRBJ1-3	TGTGCCAGCAGCTACGTGGGACAGTATACTGGAAACACCATATATTTT	CASSYVGQYTGNTIYF
few	-	TRBV6-2/TRBV6-3	TRBJ2-2	TGTGCCAGCAGTTATGGGAGAAACACCGGGGAGCTGTTTTTT	CASSYGRNTGELFF
-	TRBD1	TRBV19	TRBJ1-6	TGTGCCAGTAGTGAGGGGGCTATCGGTAATTCACCCCTCCACTTT	CASSEGAIGNSPLHF